Following are 32 T cell receptor beta chains from one sample sequenced in a study of OX40 agonist ivuxolimab in advanced cancers. The table came from immunoSEQ multiplex PCR; TCRdb's copy has only in-frame clones and leaves some out. The sample lists approximately 70,000 clones; more than 80% were seen once. Specimen: CD4+ or CD8+ T cells sorted from blood, collected in a trial of the OX40 agonist ivuxolimab. All receptors come from an adult with an advanced solid tumor such as melanoma, head and neck, liver or kidney cancer.

Regarding this clone: At the DNA level, this CDR3 is encoded by other sequences in the same sample as well. V is TRBV11-3 and J is TRBJ2-1, with a weak D call TRBD1 (5 bases). V was clipped by 1 base and J by 5 bases, with 6 bases between them. In germline, CDR1 is SGHNT, CDR2 YENEEA. This CDR3 contains 13 residues. CDR3 in DNA: TGTGCCAGCAGCTTAGCCAGGGACAATGAGCAGTTCTTC. This translates into CASSLARDNEQFF.

The rearrangement links TRBV28 to TRBJ1-1; D remains unclear. Deletions cut 7 bases from V and 7 bases from J, with 10 bases between. Germline V gives CDR1 MDHEN, CDR2 SYDVKM. This CDR3 comprises 11 residues. CDR3 sequence reads: CASTTAIEAFF. As DNA, the CDR3 is TGTGCCAGCACTACCGCAATTGAAGCTTTCTTT.

A remark on this clone: Other DNA sequences in the same sample also yield this CDR3. J is TRBJ1-2 and V is TRBV6-1; 8 bases align to TRBD1. With V trimmed by 11 bases and J by 4 bases, 6 bases remained unmatched. The CDR3 is made up of 12 amino acids. The germline gives CDR1 MNHNS, CDR2 SASEGT. The CDR3 here is CAAGQGLYGYTF. As DNA, the CDR3 is TGTGCCGCAGGACAGGGTCTCTATGGCTACACCTTC.

This clone was counted only a few times. V gene TRBV27 combines with J gene TRBJ1-5, with D possibly being TRBD1 (5 bases). Trimming left V 1 base short and J 1 base short, with 11 bases between. CDR1 is MNHEY, CDR2 SMNVEV, per germline (reference sequence). The CDR3 is 16 residues long. The CDR3 reads CASSLFGGNSNQPQHF. The CDR3, as DNA: TGTGCCAGCAGTTTATTCGGGGGTAACAGCAATCAGCCCCAGCATTTT.

This clone was observed a few times. The chain carries TRBV5-4 and TRBJ1-2; TRBD1 is a possible D gene (5 bases). The CDR3 is 13 amino acids. CDR1 is SGHNT, CDR2 YYREEE, per germline (reference sequence). V lost 0 bases to trimming and J lost 6 bases, with 9 bases between them. The CDR3 DNA is TGTGCCAGCAGCTTGGGGGGACCTCATGGCTACACCTTC. Amino acids: CASSLGGPHGYTF.

In this sample, this clone turned up once. The rearrangement joins TRBV6-6 to TRBJ1-2, with D unclear. V was trimmed by 4 bases and J by 3 bases, leaving 9 bases between them. CDR3 length: 13 residues. Germline CDR1 MNHNY, CDR2 SVGAGI (reference sequence). In DNA form, the CDR3 reads TGTGCCAGCAGTTCCGCCCCAGACTATGGCTACACCTTC. Amino acids: CASSSAPDYGYTF.

This clone was recorded a few times. The V call is TRBV2, the J call TRBJ2-2; the D gene is possibly TRBD1 (6 bases). V was trimmed by 8 bases and J by 0 bases, leaving 10 bases between them. This CDR3 is built from 14 residues. Germline CDR1 is SNHLY and CDR2 is FYNNEI. CDR3 sequence reads: CASRDNSNTGELFF. The DNA of the CDR3 is TGTGCCAGCCGGGACAACTCGAACACCGGGGAGCTGTTTTTT.

The chain combines TRBV10-3 with TRBJ1-4; D is possibly TRBD1 (5 bases). The CDR3 is made up of 16 amino acids. Trimming left V 0 bases short and J 8 bases short, with 16 bases between. Germline values: CDR1 ENHRY, CDR2 SYGVKD. The CDR3 region is CAISESWGIGNEKLFF. The CDR3 bases are TGTGCCATCAGTGAGTCGTGGGGCATAGGGAACGAAAAACTGTTTTTT.

V gene TRBV7-9 combines with J gene TRBJ1-2; 7 positions match TRBD1. This CDR3 has 18 amino acids. Germline CDR1 and CDR2: SEHNR and FQNEAQ (reference sequence). The trim removed 1 base at V and 0 bases at J, leaving 11 bases unmatched. The DNA for the CDR3 is TGTGCCAGCAGCTTAGACCTATTGCAGGGGGACACTAACTATGGCTACACCTTC. This sequence encodes CASSLDLLQGDTNYGYTF.

V gene TRBV2 combines with J gene TRBJ1-1; no reliable D call. V shed 7 bases and J shed 1 base, with 10 bases lying between them. This CDR3 is built from 13 residues. CDR1 SNHLY and CDR2 FYNNEI come from the germline V gene. CDR3 residues: CASTQDGNTEAFF. CDR3 DNA sequence: TGTGCCAGCACTCAGGACGGGAACACTGAAGCTTTCTTT.

The chain is built from TRBV30 and TRBJ1-5; a weak D match, TRBD1 (5 bases). Trimming removed 1 base at V and 5 bases at J, with 9 bases between. The length of the CDR3 is 13 residues. Germline loops: CDR1 GTSNPN, CDR2 SVGIG (reference sequence). The chain's CDR3 is CAWSARGDQPQHF. CDR3 nucleotide sequence: TGTGCCTGGAGTGCAAGGGGTGATCAGCCCCAGCATTTT.

The chain uses TRBV4-2 and TRBJ1-5; D is perhaps TRBD1 (6 bases). Germline V lookup: CDR1 LGHNA, CDR2 YNFKEQ. This CDR3 contains 16 residues. Trimming took 3 bases from V and 2 from J, leaving 14 bases between them. In nucleotides, the CDR3 is TGTGCCAGCAGCCACACAGGGCGGTTCGGCAATCAGCCCCAGCATTTT. It encodes CASSHTGRFGNQPQHF.

In its sample, this clone was seen a few times. This chain connects TRBV6-5 to TRBJ1-3; 7 bases match TRBD1. The germline gives CDR1 MNHEY, CDR2 SVGAGI. This CDR3 comprises 16 residues. After removal of 1 base from V and 4 bases from J, the junction contained 7 bases not matched to a gene. The CDR3 loop reads CASSYLGGASGNTIYF. The CDR3 coding sequence is TGTGCCAGCAGTTACTTAGGGGGCGCGTCAGGAAACACCATATATTTT.

The rearrangement joins TRBV11-1 to TRBJ2-7, with D possibly called TRBD1 or TRBD2 (5 bases each). The CDR3 sequence is 14 residues long. The germline V gene encodes CDR1 SGHAT and CDR2 FQDESV (reference sequence). V lost 2 bases and J 5 bases, leaving 13 bases between the germline ends. The CDR3, as DNA: TGTGCCAGCAGCTTACTGAGGGGAACCCACGAGCAGTACTTC. Its translation: CASSLLRGTHEQYF.

The CDR3 region is CASSQGTGNTEAFF. The CDR3 DNA reads as TGTGCCAGCAGCCAAGGGACGGGGAACACTGAAGCTTTCTTT. The chain is built from TRBV25-1 and TRBJ1-1; TRBD1 might be the D (5 bases). Germline CDR1 MGHDK, CDR2 SYGVNS. V was shortened by 6 bases and J by 1 base, with 12 bases between the two germline ends. There are 14 residues in the CDR3.

The chain combines TRBV21-1 with TRBJ1-6; TRBD1 reflects the table's D call only, with no check against the DNA. TRBV21-1 is noted as a pseudogene. CDR3 length: 18 residues. CDR3 bases: TGTGCCAGCAGCAAAGTGGGGCTACAGGGGTGCCCTAATTCACCCCTCCACTTT. Translated, it gives CASSKVGLQGCPNSPLHF.

The chain joins TRBV6-4 to TRBJ2-1; tentatively, D is TRBD1 (6 bases). The CDR3 covers 15 residues. Trimming cost V 5 bases and J 5 bases, with 16 bases left between them. Germline CDR1 is MRHNA and CDR2 is SNTAGT. In DNA form, the CDR3 reads TGTGCCAGCAGTCGAGAGAGACAGGAAAACAATGAGCAGTTCTTC. Its protein is CASSRERQENNEQFF.

This chain connects TRBV7-2 to TRBJ1-3; D is undetermined. With 5 bases removed from V and 9 bases from J, the gap between germline ends came to 11 bases. Germline V gene sequence: CDR1 SGHTA, CDR2 FQGNSA. CDR3 length: 12 residues. The CDR3 here is CASSPRYGTIYF. The CDR3 DNA reads as TGTGCCAGCAGCCCCCGATATGGCACCATATATTTT.

The chain joins TRBV4-2 to TRBJ1-4; TRBD1 aligns across 9 bases. The germline gives CDR1 LGHNA, CDR2 YNFKEQ. The CDR3 is made up of 16 amino acids. V lost 0 bases to trimming and J lost 7 bases; unmatched junction nucleotides: 6. CDR3 nucleotides: TGTGCCAGCAGCCAAGATCAACAGGGGGCTAGTGAAAAACTGTTTTTT. Translating gives CASSQDQQGASEKLFF.

This chain uses TRBV27 with TRBJ2-1; D possibly matches TRBD1 or TRBD2 (6 bases each). Trimming removed 6 bases at V and 7 bases at J, with 16 bases between. The CDR3 runs 14 residues. CDR1 is MNHEY, CDR2 SMNVEV, per germline (reference sequence). Here the CDR3 DNA reads TGTGCCAGCAGGAAGGGGGGATCGATGAATGAGCAGTTCTTC. Amino acids: CASRKGGSMNEQFF.

The chain links TRBV9 to TRBJ1-1; 7 nucleotides match TRBD1. This CDR3 region has 14 residues. The germline V gene has CDR1 SGDLS and CDR2 YYNGEE. J lost 3 bases, V lost 2 bases, and 4 bases had no gene match. The CDR3 DNA is TGTGCCAGCAGCGTTGGGCAGGGGGACACTGAAGCTTTCTTT. Its protein product is CASSVGQGDTEAFF.

Only a few counts were recorded for this clone. The chain employs TRBV19 and TRBJ1-2, with a possible D match to TRBD1 (6 bases). This CDR3 is 13 amino acids long. The ends were cut back, 4 bases at V and 8 bases at J, with 14 bases in the middle. The germline V gene has CDR1 LNHDA and CDR2 SQIVND (reference sequence). DNA of the CDR3: TGTGCCAGTAGTAGCCGGGGGGGCCGAGGCTACACCTTC. It translates to CASSSRGGRGYTF.

This sequence joins TRBV29-1 and TRBJ2-3, with 12 bases fitting TRBD1. Trimming removed 7 bases from V and 4 bases from J; junction bases left unmatched: 6. The CDR3 runs to 14 residues. Germline CDR1 and CDR2: SQVTM and ANQGSEA. The CDR3 DNA sequence: TGCAGCGAATCCGGGACAGGGGGCTCAGATACGCAGTATTTT. Protein product: CSESGTGGSDTQYF.

This chain joins TRBV5-1 and TRBJ2-2; a weak D match, TRBD1 (6 bases). Germline loops: CDR1 SGHRS, CDR2 YFSETQ. V lost 2 bases, J lost 6 bases, and 8 bases lay in between. The CDR3 has 13 residues. The CDR3 sequence is CASSFQGSGELFF. In DNA, the CDR3 is TGCGCCAGCAGCTTCCAGGGGTCCGGGGAGCTGTTTTTT.

This rearrangement joins TRBV6-5 to TRBJ1-1, with 7 bases matching TRBD1. The junction had 4 bases not matched to a gene; V was cut back by 6 bases and J by 3 bases. CDR3 size: 13 residues. The germline gives CDR1 MNHEY, CDR2 SVGAGI. CDR3 sequence (DNA): TGTGCCAGCAGCCGAACAGGGGACACTGAAGCTTTCTTT. This translates into CASSRTGDTEAFF.

The chain combines TRBV2 with TRBJ2-2, with D tentatively TRBD1 (5 bases). The germline gives CDR1 SNHLY, CDR2 FYNNEI. Between the trimmed V and J ends, which lost 6 bases and 0 bases, there was a span of 11 bases. The CDR3 consists of 15 residues. CDR3 DNA sequence: TGTGCCAGCAGCCGAGGACATTCGAACACCGGGGAGCTGTTTTTT. Translated, it gives CASSRGHSNTGELFF.

The rearrangement joins TRBV10-3 to TRBJ2-7; no reliable D call. The CDR3 is 18 residues long. Germline V gene data show CDR1 as ENHRY and CDR2 as SYGVKD. V shed 6 bases and J shed 4 bases, with 28 bases lying between them. The CDR3 DNA follows: TGTGCCATCAGCTCCGCGAAGGAAGGTTCCCCCCTCGTTTACGAGCAGTACTTC. It encodes CAISSAKEGSPLVYEQYF.

This chain connects TRBV2 to TRBJ1-5; 8 bases match TRBD1. Germline V gives CDR1 SNHLY, CDR2 FYNNEI. V shed 5 bases and J 2 bases; nucleotides not matched to a gene: 5. The CDR3 length is 15 residues. The chain's CDR3 is CASSSGTGGNQPQHF. CDR3 in DNA: TGTGCCAGCAGTTCCGGGACAGGAGGCAATCAGCCCCAGCATTTT.

This chain joins TRBV5-4 and TRBJ2-1; maybe TRBD1 (6 bases). Looked up from germline, CDR1 is SGHNT and CDR2 is YYREEE (reference sequence). Between the trimmed V and J ends, which lost 2 bases and 4 bases, there was a span of 10 bases. The CDR3 length is 14 residues. CDR3 residues: CASSLGTTYNEQFF. The CDR3 DNA reads TGTGCCAGCAGCTTAGGGACAACTTACAATGAGCAGTTCTTC. The complete variable domain, with remaining parts taken from reference TRBV5-4 and TRBJ2-1, reads ETGVTQSPTHLIKTRGQQVTLRCSSQSGHNTVSWYQQALGQGPQFIFQYYREEENGRGNFPPRFSGLQFPNYSSELNVNALELDDSALYLCASSLGTTYNEQFFGPGTRLTVL.

The chain is built from TRBV18 and TRBJ2-3; 9 bases fit TRBD2. CDR3 length equals 14 residues. After removal of 5 bases from V and 5 bases from J, the junction contained 5 bases not matched to a gene. Germline CDR1 is KGHSH and CDR2 is LQKENI. The CDR3 bases are TGTGCCAGCTCAATTCTAGCGGGGAAAGATACGCAGTATTTT. This codes for CASSILAGKDTQYF.

The chain has TRBV9 and TRBJ2-2; 11 positions agree with TRBD1. V shed 3 bases, J shed 7 bases, and the junction held 5 bases outside the gene matches. CDR1 is SGDLS, CDR2 YYNGEE, per germline. This CDR3 region has 15 residues. The CDR3 region has the DNA TGTGCCAGCAGCGCCGGGGACAGGGGGAACGGGGAGCTGTTTTTT. It translates to CASSAGDRGNGELFF.

This chain links TRBV30 with TRBJ1-3, with D uncertain. The V and J ends lost 0 bases and 6 bases respectively, with 6 bases between them. CDR3 length equals 12 residues. Per the germline V gene, CDR1 is GTSNPN and CDR2 is SVGIG (reference sequence). DNA of the CDR3: TGTGCCTGGAGTGTGAGCTCAAACACCATATATTTT. Protein: CAWSVSSNTIYF.